The 25 T cell receptor beta chains below all came from one sample that was sequenced in a study of blood T cells in healthy people across ages. The second PCR ran roughly 6 to 11 cycles with a sample-barcoded 5' primer and J-beta primers. TCRdb independently ran MiXCR on the 5' RACE reads; one entry per CDR3 protein. The sample consists of 700,000 or so distinct CDR3 sequences, approximately 22% of them appearing once. The sequenced sample was blood. The receptors were sampled from a man aged 70 or older in good health.

The chain couples TRBV29-1 to TRBJ1-1, with a weak D call TRBD1 (5 bases). The CDR3 covers 12 residues. V was cut by 4 bases and J by 0 bases, with 6 bases left in between. CDR1 is SQVTM and CDR2 is ANQGSEA in the germline V gene. The CDR3 spells CSVGDVNTEAFF. CDR3 DNA: TGCAGCGTTGGGGACGTGAACACTGAAGCTTTCTTT.

The chain couples TRBV12-3 or TRBV12-4 to TRBJ2-1, with TRBD2 matching over 10 bases. The junction had 12 bases not matched to a gene; V was cut back by 3 bases and J by 10 bases. The CDR3 has 16 amino acids. This CDR3 is CASSFSSSGSRGEQFF. The CDR3 region has the DNA TGTGCCAGCAGTTTCTCCTCTAGCGGGAGTAGAGGGGAGCAGTTCTTC.

This rearrangement joins TRBV28 to TRBJ2-7; TRBD2 matches 7 bases. The CDR3 runs to 15 residues. Trimming cost V 6 bases and J 0 bases; bases outside gene matches: 8. The germline V gene encodes CDR1 MDHEN and CDR2 SYDVKM. CDR3 nucleotides: TGTGCCAGCAGCTGGGAGGGCAGGAGCTCCTACGAGCAGTACTTC. This translates into CASSWEGRSSYEQYF.

V usage is TRBV11-2 and J usage is TRBJ1-5; D perhaps matches TRBD1 (5 bases). Germline loops: CDR1 SGHAT, CDR2 FQNNGV. V was clipped by 2 bases and J by 8 bases, with 13 bases between them. There are 14 residues in the CDR3. The CDR3 region has the DNA TGTGCCAGCAGCTTAAGTGGAGGGGAGAAGCCCCAGCATTTT. Its protein is CASSLSGGEKPQHF.

This clonotype occurred a few times. V gene TRBV5-1 combines with J gene TRBJ2-7; TRBD1 agrees at 7 bases. The CDR3 is 13 amino acids. The germline CDR1 and CDR2 sequences are SGHRS and YFSETQ. Trimming removed 0 bases from V and 7 bases from J; junction bases left unmatched: 4. CDR3 region: CASSLETGLEQYV. Written as DNA, the CDR3 is TGCGCCAGCAGCTTGGAGACAGGGCTAGAGCAGTACGTC.

V usage is TRBV29-1 and J usage is TRBJ1-1; 9 nucleotides line up with TRBD1. Germline trimming cut 6 bases from V and 0 bases from J; bases unmatched to any gene: 8. The length of the CDR3 is 15 residues. Germline V CDR1 and CDR2: SQVTM, ANQGSEA. This chain's CDR3 is CSVGNRGRVNTEAFF. The CDR3 DNA sequence: TGCAGCGTGGGGAACAGGGGGCGAGTGAACACTGAAGCTTTCTTT.

This clonotype was observed a handful of times. The CDR3 reads CASSGEFYGYTF. The CDR3 DNA reads as TGTGCCAGTAGTGGGGAATTCTATGGCTACACCTTC. The chain uses TRBV19 and TRBJ1-2; D ambiguous. Germline V gives CDR1 LNHDA, CDR2 SQIVND (reference sequence). The V end lost 5 bases, the J end lost 4 bases, and 8 bases lay between the germline ends. The CDR3 is 12 residues long.

This clonotype was counted only a few times. The J gene is TRBJ1-2, the V gene TRBV6-2 or TRBV6-3; 8 positions agree with TRBD1. The CDR3 sequence is 17 residues long. Germline assignment: CDR1 MNHEY and CDR2 SVGEGT. The V segment lost 4 bases and the J segment 0 bases; nucleotides outside the gene matches: 10. CDR3 coding DNA: TGTGCCAGCAGTTCCGGCGGACAGGGCCCGACTAACTATGGCTACACCTTC. This codes for CASSSGGQGPTNYGYTF.

The chain employs TRBV5-1 and TRBJ2-5, with 11 bases fitting TRBD2. The J call could be wrong; TRBJ2-7 is a better fit for the DNA end. Germline V gene sequence: CDR1 SGHRS, CDR2 YFSETQ. CDR3 length equals 16 residues. The CDR3 sequence: CASSLATSGSPYEQYF. DNA for the CDR3: TGCGCCAGCAGCTTGGCAACTAGCGGGAGCCCCTACGAGCAGTACTTC.

This clonotype was found a few times. J is TRBJ2-3 and V is TRBV5-1; D call uncertain. The germline CDR1 and CDR2 sequences are SGHRS and YFSETQ. Trimming cost V 0 bases and J 7 bases, with 18 bases left between them. This CDR3 has 16 amino acids. CDR3 residues: CASSLGGPTQRYTQYF. In DNA, the CDR3 is TGCGCCAGCAGCTTGGGTGGCCCCACCCAGAGGTATACGCAGTATTTT.

The chain combines TRBV20-1 with TRBJ2-3, with a tentative D call TRBD2 (5 bases). CDR1 and CDR2 (germline): DFQATT, SNEGSKA (reference sequence). There are 13 residues in the CDR3. Trimming took 1 base from V and 3 from J, leaving 8 bases between them. This CDR3 is CSARASGTDTQYF. CDR3 DNA: TGCAGTGCTAGAGCCAGCGGTACAGATACGCAGTATTTT.

The chain links TRBV5-1 to TRBJ1-1; no reliable D call. The germline gives CDR1 SGHRS, CDR2 YFSETQ. The CDR3 totals 14 residues. Trimming stripped 6 bases from V and 6 bases from J, with 18 bases between. The CDR3 DNA reads as TGCGCCAGCAATATCGATGAGGGTCGCGCTGAAGCTTTCTTT. Its translation is CASNIDEGRAEAFF.

This clonotype has only a few counts. J is TRBJ2-5 and V is TRBV5-1; TRBD1 agrees at 10 bases. The tail of the sequence fits TRBJ2-7 better, so the J call may be wrong. This CDR3 region has 15 residues. Germline CDR1 and CDR2: SGHRS and YFSETQ. The CDR3 reads CASSSAGTGDYEQYF. The CDR3 DNA sequence: TGCGCCAGCAGCTCGGCCGGGACAGGGGATTACGAGCAGTACTTC.

In its sample, this clonotype was seen a few times. The chain carries TRBV7-2 and TRBJ1-1; D unclear. Trimming cost V 1 base and J 1 base, with 10 bases left between them. Germline-derived CDR1 and CDR2 are SGHTA and FQGNSA. The CDR3 runs to 15 residues. The CDR3, as DNA: TGTGCCAGCAGCTTAGTACCCCAAGCGAACACTGAAGCTTTCTTT. It yields the protein CASSLVPQANTEAFF.

The CDR3 DNA sequence: TGTGCCAGCAGTTTTGTCGGCGGGGAGACCCAGTACTTC. It yields the protein CASSFVGGETQYF. V gene TRBV12-3 or TRBV12-4 combines with J gene TRBJ2-5; perhaps TRBD2 as D (5 bases). V dropped 3 bases and J dropped 5 bases, with 10 bases sitting between them. The CDR3 is 13 amino acids.

This clonotype was seen only a few times. The rearrangement joins TRBV20-1 to TRBJ2-3, with 8 bases fitting TRBD2. The V and J ends lost 5 bases and 1 base, in that order; junction bases with no gene match: 5. The CDR3 has 14 residues. Germline V gives CDR1 DFQATT, CDR2 SNEGSKA (reference sequence). The CDR3 loop is CSAEVSGGTDTQYF. The DNA of the CDR3 is TGCAGTGCTGAAGTTAGCGGGGGCACAGATACGCAGTATTTT.

The table lists this clonotype with a few counts. The chain couples TRBV28 to TRBJ1-1; D is unclear. Germline CDR1 reads MDHEN; CDR2 reads SYDVKM. V was pared by 5 bases and J by 8 bases, with 21 bases between. The CDR3 has 15 residues. The CDR3 reads CASSTPGGVTSEAFF. The CDR3 nucleotides are TGTGCCAGCAGTACCCCGGGTGGGGTTACCTCGGAAGCTTTCTTT.

This clonotype was counted a few times. V is TRBV24-1 and J is TRBJ1-1, with unresolved D. The V and J ends lost 6 bases and 1 base respectively, with 8 bases between them. Germline V lookup: CDR1 KGHDR, CDR2 SFDVKD. The CDR3 length is 13 residues. The CDR3 loop reads CATSSPTNTEAFF. CDR3 nucleotides: TGTGCCACCAGTTCACCTACGAACACTGAAGCTTTCTTT.

This clonotype appeared a few times. The chain recombines TRBV25-1 with TRBJ1-2, with D unresolved. This CDR3 spans 15 amino acids. Germline-derived CDR1 and CDR2 are MGHDK and SYGVNS. V lost 1 base and J lost 4, with 13 bases in between. CDR3 DNA: TGTGCCAGCAGTGAATCGCATCAAGTCGGCTATGGCTACACCTTC. It encodes CASSESHQVGYGYTF.

This clonotype turned up a few times. V usage is TRBV12-3 or TRBV12-4 and J usage is TRBJ2-4, with D hard to call. This CDR3 is built from 13 residues. The V end lost 2 bases, the J end lost 6 bases, and 8 bases lay between the germline ends. This chain's CDR3 is CASSLFSTNIQYF. CDR3 DNA: TGTGCCAGCAGTTTATTTTCCACAAACATTCAGTACTTC.

The V gene is TRBV20-1, the J gene TRBJ1-5; unclear D gene. The CDR3 is made up of 13 amino acids. CDR1 is DFQATT and CDR2 is SNEGSKA in the germline V gene (reference sequence). V lost 5 bases and J lost 7, with 15 bases in between. The CDR3 region has the DNA TGCAGTGCTCCCCGAAGACATGTACAGCCCCAGCATTTT. Amino acid sequence: CSAPRRHVQPQHF.

This sequence joins TRBV28 and TRBJ1-4; D gene ambiguous. This CDR3 contains 14 residues. The V and J ends lost 8 bases and 0 bases respectively, with 10 bases between them. Germline CDR1 and CDR2: MDHEN and SYDVKM. The CDR3 spells CASGNSATNEKLFF. CDR3 coding DNA: TGTGCCAGCGGAAACAGTGCAACTAATGAAAAACTGTTTTTT. Supplemented by reference TRBV28 and TRBJ1-4, the full variable domain reads DVKVTQSSRYLVKRTGEKVFLECVQDMDHENMFWYRQDPGLGLRLIYFSYDVKMKEKGDIPEGYSVSREKKERFSLILESASTNQTSMYLCASGNSATNEKLFFGSGTQLSVL.

This clonotype was found a few times. The J gene is TRBJ2-3, the V gene TRBV7-8; 10 nucleotides match TRBD2. The CDR3 is made up of 16 amino acids. Looked up from germline, CDR1 is SGHVS and CDR2 is FQNEAQ. Germline trimming cut 3 bases from V and 4 bases from J; bases unmatched to any gene: 7. DNA of the CDR3: TGTGCCAGCAGCTTGGTACTAGCGGGGTTCGCAGATACGCAGTATTTT. As protein: CASSLVLAGFADTQYF.

This clonotype has only a few counts. This chain uses TRBV7-2 with TRBJ1-3; D is unresolved. The CDR3 is 15 residues long. The germline gives CDR1 SGHTA, CDR2 FQGNSA. V gave up 0 bases and J gave up 2 bases, with 8 bases separating them. CDR3: CASSLAWVPGNTIYF. CDR3 bases: TGTGCCAGCAGCTTAGCGTGGGTTCCTGGAAACACCATATATTTT.

The chain joins TRBV7-2 to TRBJ2-1; D might be TRBD2 (6 bases). From germline, CDR1 is SGHTA and CDR2 FQGNSA. The CDR3 has 13 residues. V was trimmed by 5 bases and J by 15 bases, leaving 20 bases between them. This chain's CDR3 is CASSPKTRFYTFF. CDR3 coding DNA: TGTGCCAGCAGCCCGAAGACTAGGTTTTATACGTTCTTC.